This T cell receptor beta chain was observed in a study of cytomegalovirus exposure and HLA in healthy donors (dated by TCRdb to the late 2010s). The study in broad terms: An earlier analysis of roughly 610 of the donors reported around 280 Gb of sequence data and 100 million to 120 million unique TCR beta sequences obtained from some 200 million T cells. The aim of the study was to test whether cataloging public T cell receptors could identify signatures of past pathogen exposure. To predict cytomegalovirus infection status, the study combined high-throughput TCR immunosequencing, statistical association of individual TCRs with disease status, and machine learning. About 300 gigabases of sequencing data and approximately 92 million unique TCR sequences made up an early release that covered 500 to 650 HLA-typed donors. Roughly 5 DR-DQ haplotypes were handled as single units for association and clustering because linkage in the cohort was strong. A separate validation cohort of roughly 110 different subjects was used in addition to the roughly 700-subject first cohort. Of the approximately 400 genotyped donors, over 65% fell in the genetic ancestry cluster associated with self-reported Caucasian donors. Rather than using new phenotypic data, the later analysis identified candidate immune exposures from TCR beta sequences and from how often those sequences occurred across donors. All discovery cohort repertoires had been generated on a single sequencing platform. The number of typed donors differed by locus: about 629-640 for A, B, C, DRB1 and DQB1; approximately 520 for DQA1; some 590 for DPA1; and some 470 for DPB1. In a later analysis, previously published TCR beta repertoires from several hundred donors were re-analyzed and high-resolution HLA genotyping was added so that TCR occurrence patterns could be studied. Genome-wide SNP genotypes for about three fifths of the roughly 670 donors were used in a later genetic analysis, which treated that subset as a discovery cohort. Both class I and class II loci were covered by HLA typing, at four-digit resolution. Across 300 to 500 genotyped donors of the cohort, an average of about 240,000 unique TCR beta nucleotide sequences per donor were sequenced, and 15% to 20% of those sequences were non-productive. In an earlier analysis of over 550 of the donors, high-throughput TCR beta sequencing was used to judge whether each TCR beta V gene segment behaved as functional or pseudogenic. The T cell repertoires of around 730 subjects were profiled by immunosequencing and related to cytomegalovirus serostatus. Donor age, sex, ethnicity and CMV serostatus were compiled alongside the repertoire data. Overall study results and their limits: A cluster of highly shared sequence variants was judged likely to represent a technical artifact of the sequencing pipeline. Correlated functional status among segregating V segments might be attributable to linkage disequilibrium, but an unknown experimental factor could not be ruled out. A few of the identified cytomegalovirus-associated TCR beta chains were confirmed in vitro to be specific for cytomegalovirus antigens. In a later analysis, the rate of TCR association differed among HLA loci, with DRB1 alleles having the most associated TCRs and HLA-C alleles having the fewest. Only TCR beta chains were sequenced in this cohort, and the absence of alpha or paired-chain data limited detectable features. Because some donors lacked HLA typing at each locus, the association tests relied only on the typed subset. In a later analysis, most CMV-associated TCR beta chains were found to appear HLA-restricted, with HLA associations seemingly driven largely by CMV exposure. Some IMGT-functional V segments, including TRBV6-2 and TRBV6-3, could not be told apart with the 87-base-pair reads, so those segments were excluded. According to the authors, the approach could potentially be generalized to other disease states and immunological phenotypes. Most TCR sequences were seen in very few donors, while some public TCRs were found in many individuals. A later genetic analysis reported fewer N-insertions in productive TCRs among donors in an Asian-associated ancestry cluster than the roughly 720-donor mean. An association between a missense DCLRE1C variant and V-gene and J-gene trimming of TCR beta chains was found in a later genetic analysis and replicated in an independent cohort. In a later analysis, several top co-occurrence clusters were reported to appear linked to parvovirus B19, influenza, CMV and Epstein-Barr virus. A further reported finding was that TCR beta sequences accurately predicted the HLA-A and HLA-B alleles for most subjects in the first cohort. A later analysis found that HLA-associated TCR beta chains were more clonally expanded and had lower generation probabilities than equally common non-associated chains. The presence/absence analyses assumed that sequencing depth was roughly uniform across donors, and that assumption may not be true. In the study, approximately 160 TCR beta chains were listed as associated with cytomegalovirus. Because counts were too low, more than 15 rarely observed V segments, including chromosome 9 orphons, were left out of the earlier analysis of 500 to 750 of the donors. Assigning TCR associations to individual alleles was difficult when HLA alleles, especially DR and DQ, strongly co-occurred. At a false discovery rate of 0.05, a later analysis linked 15,000 to 20,000 TCR beta sequences to specific HLA alleles. In an earlier analysis of 587 of the donors, most TCR beta V segments appeared in productive rearrangements about 87% or about 30% of the time, broadly matching IMGT annotations. In both the original and validation cohorts, the classifier was reported to diagnose cytomegalovirus status with high specificity and sensitivity. The only immune exposure information available for the cohort was CMV serostatus.

The junction carries 14 bases between V and J, which are trimmed by 7 bases and 2 bases respectively. The CDR3, from cysteine to phenylalanine, totals 14 residues. Only CDR3 DNA remains: 42 bases, in frame from the first base. CDR1 and CDR2 (MNHEY, SMNVEV) derive from the germline V gene (reference sequence). About this clone: Its antigen is currently not known.

Library prep was done by the immunoSEQ multiplex PCR assay. The multiplex PCR relied on a mix of 60 forward primers for TCR Vbeta segments and 13 reverse primers for TCR Jbeta segments. A multiplex PCR assay on genomic DNA amplified the CDR3 region of rearranged TCR beta genes. On the Illumina HiSeq System, the amplified TCR beta libraries were sequenced as 87-base-pair reads. From the authors' description of their analysis: A later analysis tallied around 87 million unique TCR beta chains across the 666 repertoires, and about 12 million of those chains were shared by two or more donors. To remove PCR and sequencing errors, raw reads were error-corrected and collapsed into unique sequences using a nearest-neighbor algorithm that merged closely related sequences. CDR3 sequences were aligned to IMGT reference sequences to assign V, D and J gene segments. For a sequence to be retained, a match of at least six nucleotides to both a V gene segment and a J gene segment was required. A rearrangement was called productive if the CDR3 had no stop codons and remained in frame with V and J, and every other rearrangement was called non-productive. CDR3 was defined by IMGT convention, running from the second conserved V-encoded cysteine to the conserved J-encoded phenylalanine. Sequences without an unambiguous match to a single V gene segment were excluded from the earlier analysis of about 600 of the donors. In an earlier analysis of around 600 of the donors, V segments were called functional above 56.7% productive rearrangements and were called segregating when the between-donor standard deviation exceeded 5%. To diagnose cytomegalovirus status from the catalog of TCR beta chain sequences, a statistical classification framework was built. In a later analysis, TCR nucleotide sequences were compared against IMGT/GENE-DB human TR gene sequences so that V and J genes could be assigned. Using the TCRdist pipeline, a later analysis assigned CDR3 sequences along with most-parsimonious VDJ recombination scenarios. A later analysis defined each TCR beta chain by its CDR3 amino acid sequence plus V-gene family, and excluded reads lacking a unique V-gene family. To address suspected cross-contamination and a sequencing artifact, a later analysis removed around 600 highly shared, low-generation-probability nucleotide sequences. In a later analysis, a clonal expansion index for each public chain was calculated from normalized within-repertoire ranks of inferred template counts. In a later analysis, generation probabilities were computed using a VDJ recombination model fitted to out-of-frame rearrangements, and the results were checked against IGoR. In a later analysis, hypergeometric tests were used to score TCR-TCR, TCR-HLA and TCR-CMV co-occurrence, with a repertoire-size bias correction applied to TCR pairs. A later analysis estimated false discovery rates by permuting HLA or CMV assignments 20 times. In a later analysis, co-occurring TCRs were grouped using DBSCAN, and TCRdist sequence similarity was added for clustering within HLA-allele-positive subsets. For co-occurrence clustering, repertoires with fewer than 30,000 or more than 120,000 public chains were excluded, along with roughly five repertoires with anomalous nucleotide sharing. TCRdb re-hosts the immuneACCESS table, in-frame sequences only. Its copies lack some clones; in the studies checked, an unresolved V gene accounts for under half of them, and the cause for the rest is not known. V and J calls and clone size are as listed in that table; D and trimming were resolved from the DNA. The sample table on file contains 150,000 to 200,000 clones. The ten top clones hold about 0.8% of the sample.

The cohort comprised fewer than 750 healthy bone marrow donors. Cohort members were all nominally healthy when sampled, although unrecorded immune exposures were likely present. The donor tested CMV seropositive, placing the donor among the approximately 310 seropositive members of the cohort. A peripheral blood sample was provided by each donor, and peripheral blood mononuclear cells were used for TCR beta sequencing. The Qiagen DNeasy Blood Extraction Kit was used to extract genomic DNA from the blood cell samples. The sample was PBMCs. In this chain, TRBV27 is recombined with TRBJ1-2; the D gene cannot be resolved reliably. This sequence originates from a woman aged 18-29 years in good health and CMV-seropositive. DNA sequence: TGTGCCAGCACCCCAAATCGCAGAAACTATGGCTACACCTTC. Translated, it gives CASTPNRRNYGYTF.